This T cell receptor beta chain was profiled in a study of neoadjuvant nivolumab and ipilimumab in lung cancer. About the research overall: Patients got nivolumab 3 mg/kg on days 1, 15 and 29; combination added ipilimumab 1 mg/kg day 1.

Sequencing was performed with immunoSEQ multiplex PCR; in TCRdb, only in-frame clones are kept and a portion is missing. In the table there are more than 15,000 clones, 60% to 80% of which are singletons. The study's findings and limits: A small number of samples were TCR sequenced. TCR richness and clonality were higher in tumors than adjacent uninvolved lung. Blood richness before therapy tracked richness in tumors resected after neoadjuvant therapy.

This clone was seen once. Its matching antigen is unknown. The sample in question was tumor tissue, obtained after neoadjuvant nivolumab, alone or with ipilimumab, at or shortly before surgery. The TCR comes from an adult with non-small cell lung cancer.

CDR3 protein: CAISESGNEKLFF. For the CDR3, the DNA is TGTGCCATCAGTGAGTCGGGAAATGAAAAACTGTTTTTT. The chain recombines TRBV10-3 with TRBJ1-4; D uncertain. CDR1 and CDR2 from the germline V gene are ENHRY and SYGVKD. CDR3 size: 13 residues. V lost 0 bases to trimming and J lost 5 bases, with 4 bases between them.